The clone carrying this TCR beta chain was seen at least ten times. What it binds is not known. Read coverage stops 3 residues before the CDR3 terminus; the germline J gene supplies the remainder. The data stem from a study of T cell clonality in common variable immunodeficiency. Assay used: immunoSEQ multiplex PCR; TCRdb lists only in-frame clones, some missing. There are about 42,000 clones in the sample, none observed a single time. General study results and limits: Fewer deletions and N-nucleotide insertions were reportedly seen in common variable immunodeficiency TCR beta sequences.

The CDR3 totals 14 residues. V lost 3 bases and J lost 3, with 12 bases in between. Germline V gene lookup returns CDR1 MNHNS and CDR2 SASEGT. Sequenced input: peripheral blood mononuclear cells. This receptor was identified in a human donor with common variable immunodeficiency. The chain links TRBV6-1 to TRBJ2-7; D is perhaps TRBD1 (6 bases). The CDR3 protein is CASSETGPLYEQYF. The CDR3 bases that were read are TGTGCCAGCAGTGAGACAGGACCCCTCTACGAG.